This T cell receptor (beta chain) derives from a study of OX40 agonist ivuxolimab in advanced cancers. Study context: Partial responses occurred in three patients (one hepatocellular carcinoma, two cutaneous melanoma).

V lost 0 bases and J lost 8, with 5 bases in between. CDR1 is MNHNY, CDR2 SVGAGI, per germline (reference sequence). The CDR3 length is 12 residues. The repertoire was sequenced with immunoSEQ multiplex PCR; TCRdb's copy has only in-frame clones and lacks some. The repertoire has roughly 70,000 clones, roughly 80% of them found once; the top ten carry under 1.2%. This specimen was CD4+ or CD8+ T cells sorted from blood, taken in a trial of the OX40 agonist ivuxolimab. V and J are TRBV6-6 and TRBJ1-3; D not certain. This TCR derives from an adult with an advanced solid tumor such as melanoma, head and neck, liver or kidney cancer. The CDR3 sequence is CASSYSGDTIYF. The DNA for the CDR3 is TGTGCCAGCAGTTACTCGGGAGACACCATATATTTT.